Presented here are 12 T cell receptor beta chains from one specimen sequenced in a study of blood T cell repertoires in COVID-19. Sequencing was performed with immunoSEQ multiplex PCR; in TCRdb, only in-frame clones are kept and a portion is missing. The sample comprises approximately 500,000 clones, roughly 89% of which are singletons, and less than 9.5% rests with the top ten. Sequencing was carried out using peripheral blood. All receptors come from a woman aged 50 to 60 with COVID-19, enrolled during active disease.

The V and J genes are TRBV6-5 and TRBJ1-6; TRBD1 matches 7 bases. Germline CDR1 is MNHEY and CDR2 is SVGAGI. This CDR3 is built from 13 residues. The V gene end was trimmed by 6 bases and the J gene end by 8 bases; junction bases not matched to a gene: 4. In DNA form, the CDR3 reads TGTGCCAGCAGCACAGGGGCGGATTCACCCCTCCACTTT. This gives the protein CASSTGADSPLHF.

The chain couples TRBV5-6 to TRBJ1-3; 7 bases are a match to TRBD1. Germline V gene data show CDR1 as SGHDT and CDR2 as YYEEEE. V shed 0 bases and J 2 bases; nucleotides not matched to a gene: 2. This CDR3 has 15 amino acids. The DNA of the CDR3 is TGTGCCAGCAGCTTGGGAAGGGGGCCTGGAAACACCATATATTTT. Residues: CASSLGRGPGNTIYF. The full variable domain, completed using reference TRBV5-6 and TRBJ1-3, is DAGVTQSPTHLIKTRGQQVTLRCSPKSGHDTVSWYQQALGQGPQFIFQYYEEEERQRGNFPDRFSGHQFPNYSSELNVNALLLGDSALYLCASSLGRGPGNTIYFGEGSWLTVV.

To note about this clone: Other DNA sequences in the sample encode the same CDR3. V and J are TRBV30 and TRBJ1-5; a weak D match, TRBD1 (6 bases). V lost 3 bases to trimming and J lost 4 bases, with 10 bases between them. This CDR3 comprises 13 residues. Germline V lookup: CDR1 GTSNPN, CDR2 SVGIG (reference sequence). The CDR3 is CAWSPQGNQPQHF. The CDR3 DNA reads TGTGCCTGGAGCCCACAGGGTAATCAGCCCCAGCATTTT.

The gene calls are TRBV24-1 and TRBJ2-1, with 9 bases matching TRBD1. V trimming: 5 bases; J trimming: 8 bases; junction bases outside the gene matches: 9. The CDR3 totals 15 residues. Germline V CDR1 and CDR2: KGHDR, SFDVKD. CDR3 sequence reads: CATSGGPTGGHEQFF. The DNA of the CDR3 is TGTGCCACCAGTGGGGGGCCGACAGGGGGACATGAGCAGTTCTTC.

This clone appeared a few times. In DNA form, the CDR3 reads TGTGCCAGCAGCTTGGCGCAGGGTGGCAATGAGCAGTTCTTC. Its protein is CASSLAQGGNEQFF. The chain carries TRBV5-4 and TRBJ2-1; D possibly corresponds to TRBD1 (5 bases). The CDR3 covers 14 residues. The germline V and J ends were trimmed by 0 bases and 6 bases, with 10 bases remaining between them. Looked up from germline, CDR1 is SGHNT and CDR2 is YYREEE (reference sequence).

With regard to this clone: Other DNA sequences within the sample encode an identical CDR3. This chain connects TRBV18 to TRBJ2-5, with a possible D match to TRBD1 (5 bases). Germline loops: CDR1 KGHSH, CDR2 LQKENI. Between the trimmed V and J ends, which lost 2 bases and 2 bases, there was a span of 6 bases. This CDR3 is 13 amino acids long. The CDR3 here is CASSPRTQETQYF. For the CDR3, the DNA is TGTGCCAGCTCACCAAGGACACAAGAGACCCAGTACTTC.

This clone is a singleton in its sample. The chain employs TRBV18 and TRBJ1-1, with 7 nucleotides matching TRBD1. V dropped 3 bases and J dropped 5; count of bases not matched to a gene: 9. CDR3 size: 15 residues. Looked up from germline, CDR1 is KGHSH and CDR2 is LQKENI. The CDR3 DNA sequence: TGTGCCAGCTCACCGGAAACTACAGGGGTAACTGAAGCTTTCTTT. This gives the protein CASSPETTGVTEAFF.

This clone was recorded only once. This chain uses TRBV2 with TRBJ2-3; D is undetermined. Germline assignment: CDR1 SNHLY and CDR2 FYNNEI. The CDR3 has 15 residues. V lost 3 bases to trimming and J lost 2 bases, with 12 bases between them. The CDR3 loop reads CASSDPGDITDTQYF. CDR3 in DNA: TGTGCCAGCAGTGACCCAGGCGATATCACAGATACGCAGTATTTT.

The chain links TRBV4-1 to TRBJ2-7; 11 bases match TRBD2. The germline V gene encodes CDR1 MGHRA and CDR2 YSYEKL. This CDR3 has 17 amino acids. V lost 5 bases, J lost 5 bases, and 14 bases stayed unmatched. This chain's CDR3 is CASSFSHTSGGRNEQYF. DNA for the CDR3: TGCGCCAGCAGCTTCTCCCACACTAGCGGGGGAAGGAACGAGCAGTACTTC.

This sequence joins TRBV12-3 or TRBV12-4 and TRBJ2-3; no reliable D call. CDR3 length equals 12 residues. With 4 bases removed from V and 6 bases from J, the gap between germline ends came to 8 bases. CDR3 DNA sequence: TGTGCCAGCAGTTCCCCTGCGGATACGCAGTATTTT. As protein: CASSSPADTQYF.

This sequence joins TRBV21-1 and TRBJ1-2; the listed D gene, TRBD1, was not tested against the DNA. TRBV21-1 is labeled a pseudogene. The CDR3 contains 15 residues. The CDR3 DNA follows: TGTGCCAGCAGCAAGGGGGCAGGGGGGACTGATGGCTACACCTTC. This translates into CASSKGAGGTDGYTF.

This clone appeared a few times. The chain links TRBV6-5 to TRBJ1-5, with D perhaps TRBD1 (6 bases). Germline-derived CDR1 and CDR2 are MNHEY and SVGAGI. V lost 5 bases to trimming and J lost 3 bases, with 11 bases between them. The CDR3 has 14 amino acids. This CDR3 reads CASSTRTVNQPQHF. The CDR3 DNA follows: TGTGCCAGCAGTACCCGGACAGTCAATCAGCCCCAGCATTTT.